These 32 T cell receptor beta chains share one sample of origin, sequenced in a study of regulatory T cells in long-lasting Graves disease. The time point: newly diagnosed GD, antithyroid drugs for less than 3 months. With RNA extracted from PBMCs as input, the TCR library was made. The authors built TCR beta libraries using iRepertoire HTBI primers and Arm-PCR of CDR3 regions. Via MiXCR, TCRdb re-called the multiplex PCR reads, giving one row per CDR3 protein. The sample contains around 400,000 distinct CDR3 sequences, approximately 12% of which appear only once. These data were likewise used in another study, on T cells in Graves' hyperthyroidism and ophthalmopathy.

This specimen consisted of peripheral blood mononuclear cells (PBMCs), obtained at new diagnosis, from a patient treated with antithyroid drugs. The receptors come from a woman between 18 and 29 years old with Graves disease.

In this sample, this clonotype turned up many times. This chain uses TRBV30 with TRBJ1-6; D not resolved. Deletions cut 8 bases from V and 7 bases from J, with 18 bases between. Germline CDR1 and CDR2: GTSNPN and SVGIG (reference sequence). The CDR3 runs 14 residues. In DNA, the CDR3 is TGTGCCGGATACTTCGGAGGGTTGAATTCACCCCTCCACTTT. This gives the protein CAGYFGGLNSPLHF.

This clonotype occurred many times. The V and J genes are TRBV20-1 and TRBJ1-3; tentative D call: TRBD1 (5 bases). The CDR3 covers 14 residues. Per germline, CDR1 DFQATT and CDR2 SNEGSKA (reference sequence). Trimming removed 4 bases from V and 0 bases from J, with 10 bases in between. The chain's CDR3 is CSAIGANSGNTIYF. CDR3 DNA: TGCAGTGCTATCGGGGCCAACTCTGGAAACACCATATATTTT.

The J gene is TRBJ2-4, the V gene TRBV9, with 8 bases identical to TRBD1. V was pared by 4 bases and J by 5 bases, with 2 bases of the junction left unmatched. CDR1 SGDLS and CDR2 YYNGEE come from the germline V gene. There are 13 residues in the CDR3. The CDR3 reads CASSTTGENIQYF. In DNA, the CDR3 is TGTGCCAGCAGCACGACAGGGGAAAACATTCAGTACTTC.

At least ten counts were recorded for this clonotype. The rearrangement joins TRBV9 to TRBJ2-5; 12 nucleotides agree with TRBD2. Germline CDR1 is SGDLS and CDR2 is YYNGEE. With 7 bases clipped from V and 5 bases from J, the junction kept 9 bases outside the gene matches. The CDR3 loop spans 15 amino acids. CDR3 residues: CASARTSGDSETQYF. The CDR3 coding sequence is TGTGCCAGCGCTCGGACTAGCGGGGATTCGGAGACCCAGTACTTC.

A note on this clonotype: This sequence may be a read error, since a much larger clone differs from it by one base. CDR3 protein: CATQPPGKETQFF. For the CDR3, the DNA is TGTGCCACCCAACCACCGGGCAAAGAGACCCAGTTCTTC. The rearrangement uses TRBV15 and TRBJ2-1; D is uncertain. Germline V gene sequence: CDR1 LNHNV, CDR2 YYDKDF (reference sequence). This CDR3 contains 13 residues. With 8 bases removed from V and 13 bases from J, the gap between germline ends came to 21 bases. The variable domain in full, completed from reference TRBV15 and TRBJ2-1, reads DAMVIQNPRYQVTQFGKPVTLSCSQTLNHNVMYWYQQKSSQAPKLLFHYYDKDFNNEADTPDNFQSRRPNTSFCFLDIRSPGLGDTAMYLCATQPPGKETQFFGPGTRLTVL.

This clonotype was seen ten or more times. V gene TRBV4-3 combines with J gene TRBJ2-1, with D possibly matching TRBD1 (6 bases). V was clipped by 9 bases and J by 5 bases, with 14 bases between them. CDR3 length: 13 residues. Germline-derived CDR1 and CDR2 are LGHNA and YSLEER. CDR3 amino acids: CASSDRMNNEQFF. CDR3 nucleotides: TGCGCCAGTTCTGACAGGATGAACAATGAGCAGTTCTTC.

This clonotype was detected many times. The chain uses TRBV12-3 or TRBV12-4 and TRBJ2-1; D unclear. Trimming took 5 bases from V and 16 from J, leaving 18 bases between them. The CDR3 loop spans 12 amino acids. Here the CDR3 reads CASSIGLVLSFF. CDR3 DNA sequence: TGTGCCAGCAGTATAGGGTTAGTCCTTAGTTTCTTC.

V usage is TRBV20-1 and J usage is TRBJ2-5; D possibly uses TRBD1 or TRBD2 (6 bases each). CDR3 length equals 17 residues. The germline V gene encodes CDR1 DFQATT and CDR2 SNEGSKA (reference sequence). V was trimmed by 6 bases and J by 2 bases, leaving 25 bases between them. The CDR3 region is CSATLGGTLIGQETQYF. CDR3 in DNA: TGCAGTGCAACACTAGGAGGGACATTAATAGGGCAAGAGACCCAGTACTTC.

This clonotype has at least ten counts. The CDR3 protein is CSAKDRTYEQYF. Written as DNA, the CDR3 is TGCAGTGCAAAGGACAGGACCTACGAGCAGTACTTC. The genes are TRBV20-1 and TRBJ2-7; 7 nucleotides match TRBD1. After removal of 6 bases from V and 2 bases from J, the junction contained 4 bases not matched to a gene. Germline V gene lookup returns CDR1 DFQATT and CDR2 SNEGSKA (reference sequence). The CDR3 is 12 amino acids.

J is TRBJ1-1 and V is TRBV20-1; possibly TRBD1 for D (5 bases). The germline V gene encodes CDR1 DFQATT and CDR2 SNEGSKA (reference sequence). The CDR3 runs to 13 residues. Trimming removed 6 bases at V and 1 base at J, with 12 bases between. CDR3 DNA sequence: TGCAGTGCCGAGCCGGGGACGAACACTGAAGCTTTCTTT. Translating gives CSAEPGTNTEAFF.

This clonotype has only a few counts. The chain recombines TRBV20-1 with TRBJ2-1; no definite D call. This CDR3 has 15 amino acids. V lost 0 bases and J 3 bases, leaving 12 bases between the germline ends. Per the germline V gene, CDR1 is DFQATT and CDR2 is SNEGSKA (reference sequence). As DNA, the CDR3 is TGCAGTGCTAGAGATCTTACCCCAGGCTACAATGAGCAGTTCTTC. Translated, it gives CSARDLTPGYNEQFF.

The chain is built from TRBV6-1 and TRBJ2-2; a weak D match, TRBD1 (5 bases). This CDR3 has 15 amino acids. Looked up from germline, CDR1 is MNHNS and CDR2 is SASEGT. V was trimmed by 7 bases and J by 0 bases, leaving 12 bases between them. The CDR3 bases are TGTGCCAGCAAGACAGTTTATTCGAACACCGGGGAGCTGTTTTTT. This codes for CASKTVYSNTGELFF.

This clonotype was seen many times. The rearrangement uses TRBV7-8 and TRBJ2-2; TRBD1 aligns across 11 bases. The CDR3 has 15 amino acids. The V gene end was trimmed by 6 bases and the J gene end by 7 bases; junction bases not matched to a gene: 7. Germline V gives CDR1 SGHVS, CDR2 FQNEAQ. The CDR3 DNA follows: TGTGCCAGCAGACGGACAGGGGGCGGTTTCGGGGAGCTGTTTTTT. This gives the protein CASRRTGGGFGELFF.

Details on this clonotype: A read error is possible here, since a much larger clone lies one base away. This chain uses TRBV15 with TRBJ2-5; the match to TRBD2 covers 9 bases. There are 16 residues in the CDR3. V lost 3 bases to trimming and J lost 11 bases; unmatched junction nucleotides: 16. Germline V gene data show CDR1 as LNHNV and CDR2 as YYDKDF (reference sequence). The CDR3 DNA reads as TGTGCCACCAGCAGGAGGCTAGCGGGGCCTTACAATGAGCAGTACTTC. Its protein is CATSRRLAGPYNEQYF. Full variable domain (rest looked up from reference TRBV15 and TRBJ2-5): DAMVIQNPRYQVTQFGKPVTLSCSQTLNHNVMYWYQQKSSQAPKLLFHYYDKDFNNEADTPDNFQSRRPNTSFCFLDIRSPGLGDTAMYLCATSRRLAGPYNEQYFGPGTRLLVL.

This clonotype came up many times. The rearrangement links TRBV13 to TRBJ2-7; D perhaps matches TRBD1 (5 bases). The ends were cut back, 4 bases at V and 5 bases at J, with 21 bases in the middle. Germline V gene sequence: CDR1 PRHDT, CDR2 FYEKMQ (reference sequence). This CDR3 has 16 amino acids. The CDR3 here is CASSSLQGRGSDEQYF. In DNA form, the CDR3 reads TGTGCCAGCAGCTCCCTTCAGGGTAGGGGCTCTGACGAGCAGTACTTC. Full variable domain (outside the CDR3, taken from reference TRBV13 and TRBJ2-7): AAGVIQSPRHLIKEKRETATLKCYPIPRHDTVYWYQQGPGQDPQFLISFYEKMQSDKGSIPDRFSAQQFSDYHSELNMSSLELGDSALYFCASSSLQGRGSDEQYFGPGTRLTVT.

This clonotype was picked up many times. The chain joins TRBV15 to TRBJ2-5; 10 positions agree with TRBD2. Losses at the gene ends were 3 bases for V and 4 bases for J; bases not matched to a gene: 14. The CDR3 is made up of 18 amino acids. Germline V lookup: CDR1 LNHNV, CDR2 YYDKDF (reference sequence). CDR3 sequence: CATSSLGLAGEGGETQYF. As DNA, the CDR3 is TGTGCCACCAGCAGCCTGGGTCTAGCGGGGGAGGGAGGAGAGACCCAGTACTTC.

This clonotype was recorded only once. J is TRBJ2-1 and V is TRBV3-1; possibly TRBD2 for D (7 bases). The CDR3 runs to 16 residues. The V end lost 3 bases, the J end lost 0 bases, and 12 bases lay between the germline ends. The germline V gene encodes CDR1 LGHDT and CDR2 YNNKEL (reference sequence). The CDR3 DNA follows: TGTGCCAGCAGCCATAGGCGGGGGCCCTCCTACAATGAGCAGTTCTTC. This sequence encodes CASSHRRGPSYNEQFF.

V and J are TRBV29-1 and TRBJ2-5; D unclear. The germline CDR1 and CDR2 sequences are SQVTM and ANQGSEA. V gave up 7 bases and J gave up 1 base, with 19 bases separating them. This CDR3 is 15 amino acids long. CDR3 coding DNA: TGCAGCGCCGACGATTGGACCTCCATCCAAGAGACCCAGTACTTC. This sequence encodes CSADDWTSIQETQYF.

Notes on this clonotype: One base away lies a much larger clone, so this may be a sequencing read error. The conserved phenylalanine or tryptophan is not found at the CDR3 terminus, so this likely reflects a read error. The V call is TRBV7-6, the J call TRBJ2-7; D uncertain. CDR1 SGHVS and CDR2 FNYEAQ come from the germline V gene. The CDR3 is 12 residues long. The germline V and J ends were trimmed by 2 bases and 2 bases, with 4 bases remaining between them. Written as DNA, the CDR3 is TGTGCCAGCAGCTTAAATACCTACGAGCAGTACCTC. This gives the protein CASSLNTYEQYL.

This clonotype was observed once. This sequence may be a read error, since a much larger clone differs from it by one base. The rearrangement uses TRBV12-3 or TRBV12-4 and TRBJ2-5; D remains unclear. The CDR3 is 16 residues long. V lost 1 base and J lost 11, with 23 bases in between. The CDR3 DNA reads TGTGCCAGCAGTTTAGGGGGATCTGGCCCCTCCAATGAGCAGTACTTC. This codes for CASSLGGSGPSNEQYF.

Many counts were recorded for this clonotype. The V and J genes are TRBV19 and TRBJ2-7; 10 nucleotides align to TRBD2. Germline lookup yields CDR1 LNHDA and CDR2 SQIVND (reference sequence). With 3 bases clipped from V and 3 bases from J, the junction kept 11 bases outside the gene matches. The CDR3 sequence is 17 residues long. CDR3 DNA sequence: TGTGCCAGTAGTATCCACGGACTAGCGGAACCGATCTACGAGCAGTACTTC. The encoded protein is CASSIHGLAEPIYEQYF.

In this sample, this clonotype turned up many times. For the CDR3, the DNA is TGCGCCAGCAGCTTGGGAGTTTTCGGGGGAGAAACTGAAGCTTTCTTT. Amino acids: CASSLGVFGGETEAFF. The V gene is TRBV5-1, the J gene TRBJ1-1; D is possibly TRBD1 (5 bases). V shed 0 bases and J shed 5 bases, with 17 bases lying between them. The CDR3 has 16 amino acids. Germline V CDR1 and CDR2: SGHRS, YFSETQ.

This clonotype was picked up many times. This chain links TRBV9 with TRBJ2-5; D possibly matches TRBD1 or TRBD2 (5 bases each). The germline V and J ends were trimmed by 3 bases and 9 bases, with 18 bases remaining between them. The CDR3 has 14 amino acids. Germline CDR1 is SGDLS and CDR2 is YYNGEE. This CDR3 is CASSETQDFAPQYF. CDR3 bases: TGTGCCAGCAGCGAGACACAGGACTTTGCGCCCCAGTACTTC.

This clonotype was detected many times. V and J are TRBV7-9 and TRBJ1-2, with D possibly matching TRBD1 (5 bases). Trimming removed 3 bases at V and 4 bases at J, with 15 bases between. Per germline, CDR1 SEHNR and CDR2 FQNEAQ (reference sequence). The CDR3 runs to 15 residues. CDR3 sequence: CASSFPGRDGYGYTF. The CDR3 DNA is TGTGCCAGCAGCTTTCCGGGGAGGGACGGCTATGGCTACACCTTC.

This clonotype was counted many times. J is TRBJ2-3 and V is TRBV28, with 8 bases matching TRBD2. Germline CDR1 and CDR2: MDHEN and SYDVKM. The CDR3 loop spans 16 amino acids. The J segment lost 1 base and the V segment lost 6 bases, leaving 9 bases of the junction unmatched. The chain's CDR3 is CASSSSGGTGTDTQYF. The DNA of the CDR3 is TGTGCCAGCAGCTCCTCGGGAGGGACCGGCACAGATACGCAGTATTTT.

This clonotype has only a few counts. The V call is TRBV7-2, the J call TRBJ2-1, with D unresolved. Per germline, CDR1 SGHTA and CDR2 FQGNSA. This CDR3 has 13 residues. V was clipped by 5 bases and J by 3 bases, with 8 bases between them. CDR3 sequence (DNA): TGTGCCAGCAGCCCGGTCCGCTACAATGAGCAGTTCTTC. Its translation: CASSPVRYNEQFF.

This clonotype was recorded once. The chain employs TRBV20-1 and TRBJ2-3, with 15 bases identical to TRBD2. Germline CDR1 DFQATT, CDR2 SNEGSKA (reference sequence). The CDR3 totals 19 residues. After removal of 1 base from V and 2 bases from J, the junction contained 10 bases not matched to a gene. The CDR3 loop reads CSARVRPGLAGGLTDTQYF. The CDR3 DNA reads TGCAGTGCTAGAGTAAGACCGGGACTAGCGGGAGGACTCACAGATACGCAGTATTTT.

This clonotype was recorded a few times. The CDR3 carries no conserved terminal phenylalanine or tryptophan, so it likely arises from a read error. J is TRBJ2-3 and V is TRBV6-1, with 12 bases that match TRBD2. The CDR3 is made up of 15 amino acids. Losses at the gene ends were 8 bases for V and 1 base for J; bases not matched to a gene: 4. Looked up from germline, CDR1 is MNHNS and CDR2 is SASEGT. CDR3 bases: TGTGCCAGCTCCTGGACTAGCGGGGGCACAGATACGCAGTATTCT. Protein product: CASSWTSGGTDTQYS.

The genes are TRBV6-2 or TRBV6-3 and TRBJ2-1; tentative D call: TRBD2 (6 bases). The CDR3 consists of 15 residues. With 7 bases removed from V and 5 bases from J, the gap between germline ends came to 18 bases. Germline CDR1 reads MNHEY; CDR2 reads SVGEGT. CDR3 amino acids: CASTTGGSGHNEQFF. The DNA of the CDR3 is TGTGCCAGCACCACCGGGGGTAGCGGTCACAATGAGCAGTTCTTC.

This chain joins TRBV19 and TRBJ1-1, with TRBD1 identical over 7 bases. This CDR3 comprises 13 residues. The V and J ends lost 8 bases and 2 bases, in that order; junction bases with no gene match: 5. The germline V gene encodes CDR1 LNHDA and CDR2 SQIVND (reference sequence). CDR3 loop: CASARGGNTEAFF. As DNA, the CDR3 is TGTGCCAGTGCCAGGGGGGGAAACACTGAAGCTTTCTTT.

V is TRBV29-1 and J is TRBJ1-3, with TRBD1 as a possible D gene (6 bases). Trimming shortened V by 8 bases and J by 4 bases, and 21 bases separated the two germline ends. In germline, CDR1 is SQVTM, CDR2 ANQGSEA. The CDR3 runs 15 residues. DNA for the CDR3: TGCAGCATCCGAACCGGGACACCTAACGGAAACACCATATATTTT. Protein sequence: CSIRTGTPNGNTIYF.

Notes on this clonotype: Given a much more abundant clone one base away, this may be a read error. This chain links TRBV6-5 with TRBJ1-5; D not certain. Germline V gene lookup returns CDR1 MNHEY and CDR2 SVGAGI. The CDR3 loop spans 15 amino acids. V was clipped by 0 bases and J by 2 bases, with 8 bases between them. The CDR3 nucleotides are TGTGCCAGCAGTTACTCCTCAGCGGGCAATCAGCCCCAGCATTTT. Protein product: CASSYSSAGNQPQHF.